The sequence of this TCR beta chain was determined in a study of T cells in Graves' hyperthyroidism and ophthalmopathy. The J segment lost 6 bases and the V segment lost 4 bases, leaving 10 bases of the junction unmatched. This CDR3 comprises 16 residues. Germline CDR1 and CDR2: SGHVS and FQNEAQ. Enrolled ophthalmopathy patients presented with a Clinical Activity Score of at least 3, a NOSPECS grade of at least 4, and disease duration under 3 months. Extraction of PBMCs used roughly 9.3 ml of fresh peripheral blood. TCR beta CDR3 region amplification was performed from RNA transcripts. A set of HTBI primers served as the primers for a first-round RT-PCR of the TCR CDR3. In TCRdb, the multiplex PCR reads were re-called with MiXCR into one record per CDR3 protein. The sample has some 490,000 distinct CDR3 sequences; around a fifth are singletons.

Sequencing input: blood. The rearrangement uses TRBV7-8 and TRBJ2-1, with 9 bases lining up with TRBD2. This TCR derives from a woman in her seventies with Graves' ophthalmopathy. The CDR3 spells CASSYLGGRAINEQFF. The CDR3 bases are TGTGCCAGCAGCTACCTCGGCGGGAGGGCCATCAATGAGCAGTTCTTC.